Following are 10 T cell receptor beta chains from one sample sequenced in a study of response to subunit inactivated influenza vaccine. TCRdb reprocessed the RT-PCR reads via MiXCR and lists one record per CDR3 protein. The table records about 800,000 distinct CDR3 sequences, around 20% of them present only once. The sequencing used PBMCs from blood, collected about 5 days after vaccination. Source of these receptors: a man aged 50-59 years who received an inactivated influenza vaccine.

V is TRBV5-1 and J is TRBJ2-7; D possibly corresponds to TRBD1 (6 bases). This CDR3 is built from 13 residues. Germline V gene lookup returns CDR1 SGHRS and CDR2 YFSETQ. V was shortened by 5 bases and J by 4 bases, with 13 bases between the two germline ends. DNA for the CDR3: TGCGCCAGCAGTGATACAGGGCATTACGAGCAGTACTTC. Translating it yields CASSDTGHYEQYF.

V is TRBV4-2 and J is TRBJ2-2, with TRBD1 as a possible D gene (5 bases). With 2 bases removed from V and 0 bases from J, the gap between germline ends came to 10 bases. The CDR3 is 16 residues long. The germline V gene encodes CDR1 LGHNA and CDR2 YNFKEQ. The DNA of the CDR3 is TGTGCCAGCAGCCAAACTCGACAGACGAACACCGGGGAGCTGTTTTTT. Protein product: CASSQTRQTNTGELFF.

The table lists this clonotype with a few counts. This sequence joins TRBV7-2 and TRBJ2-2; D remains ambiguous. The germline V and J ends were trimmed by 2 bases and 3 bases, with 7 bases remaining between them. CDR1 is SGHTA and CDR2 is FQGNSA in the germline V gene. The length of the CDR3 is 14 residues. The CDR3 is CASSLLPDTGELFF. CDR3 nucleotides: TGTGCCAGCAGCTTACTCCCGGACACCGGGGAGCTGTTTTTT.

This clonotype was found a few times. The rearrangement joins TRBV12-3 or TRBV12-4 to TRBJ2-1, with no clear D. The length of the CDR3 is 11 residues. Trimming took off 6 bases at V and 6 bases at J, with 6 bases between the two ends. CDR3 coding DNA: TGTGCCAGCAGGTGGAGCAATGAGCAGTTCTTC. Its protein product is CASRWSNEQFF.

V gene TRBV11-2 combines with J gene TRBJ2-7, with 7 bases lining up with TRBD1. J lost 8 bases, V lost 6 bases, and 13 bases had no gene match. CDR3 length equals 14 residues. Germline CDR1 is SGHAT and CDR2 is FQNNGV. The CDR3 DNA reads as TGTGCCAGCAGAAGAGACAGGGCCCAAACCAAGCAGTACTTC. Translation: CASRRDRAQTKQYF.

This clonotype has at least ten counts. This sequence joins TRBV12-3 or TRBV12-4 and TRBJ2-1; D gene ambiguous. This CDR3 spans 15 amino acids. Trimming removed 6 bases at V and 0 bases at J, with 12 bases between. The CDR3 is CASSGSSSSYNEQFF. In DNA, the CDR3 is TGTGCCAGCAGCGGTAGTTCGAGCTCCTACAATGAGCAGTTCTTC.

This clonotype occurred a few times. The CDR3 region is CASSLAGLDAYNEQFF. In nucleotides, the CDR3 is TGTGCCAGCAGCTTGGCTGGACTAGACGCCTACAATGAGCAGTTCTTC. The chain employs TRBV5-6 and TRBJ2-1; 7 bases match TRBD2. The J segment lost 2 bases and the V segment lost 0 bases, leaving 5 bases of the junction unmatched. The CDR3 runs to 16 residues. CDR1 and CDR2 from the germline V gene are SGHDT and YYEEEE.

The sample holds a few counts of this clonotype. The CDR3 spells CASSAAAGEQFF. The CDR3, as DNA: TGTGCCAGCAGTGCCGCGGCCGGTGAGCAGTTCTTC. The chain combines TRBV12-3 or TRBV12-4 with TRBJ2-1; no definite D call. V lost 5 bases and J 9 bases, leaving 11 bases between the germline ends. This CDR3 is built from 12 residues.

This chain joins TRBV7-6 and TRBJ2-1; TRBD2 matches 7 bases. Germline-derived CDR1 and CDR2 are SGHVS and FNYEAQ. CDR3 length: 16 residues. The V segment lost 4 bases and the J segment 0 bases; nucleotides outside the gene matches: 6. CDR3: CASSSSGRYSYNEQFF. Written as DNA, the CDR3 is TGTGCCAGCAGCTCTAGCGGACGTTACTCCTACAATGAGCAGTTCTTC.

The table lists this clonotype with a few counts. CDR3 coding DNA: TGTGCCAGCAGTCAACTAGCAACTAATGAAAAACTGTTTTTT. Protein: CASSQLATNEKLFF. This chain connects TRBV6-1 to TRBJ1-4; no firm D call. CDR1 is MNHNS, CDR2 SASEGT, per germline. CDR3 size: 14 residues. Between the trimmed V and J ends, which lost 5 bases and 0 bases, there was a span of 7 bases.